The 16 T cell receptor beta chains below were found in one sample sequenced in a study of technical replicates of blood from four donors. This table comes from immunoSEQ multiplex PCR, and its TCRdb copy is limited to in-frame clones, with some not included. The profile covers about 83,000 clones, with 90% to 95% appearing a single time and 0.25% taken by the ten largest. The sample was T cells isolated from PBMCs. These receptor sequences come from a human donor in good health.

CDR3 loop: CASSLEAPFGELFF. For the CDR3, the DNA is TGCGCCAGCAGCTTGGAAGCTCCGTTCGGGGAGCTGTTTTTT. The chain joins TRBV5-1 to TRBJ2-2; no clear D. The CDR3 is made up of 14 amino acids. CDR1 is SGHRS, CDR2 YFSETQ, per germline. The V and J ends lost 0 bases and 7 bases respectively, with 10 bases between them.

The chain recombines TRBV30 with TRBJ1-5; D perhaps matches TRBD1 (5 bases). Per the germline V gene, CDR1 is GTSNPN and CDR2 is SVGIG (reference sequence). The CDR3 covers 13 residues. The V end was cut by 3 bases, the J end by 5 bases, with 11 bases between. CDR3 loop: CAWSDRRDQPQHF. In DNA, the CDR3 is TGTGCCTGGAGCGACAGACGGGATCAGCCCCAGCATTTT.

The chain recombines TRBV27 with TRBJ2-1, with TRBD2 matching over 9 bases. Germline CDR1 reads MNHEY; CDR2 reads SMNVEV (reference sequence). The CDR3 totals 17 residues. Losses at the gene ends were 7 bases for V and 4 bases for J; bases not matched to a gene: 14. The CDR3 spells CASKRTVAGAQYNEQFF. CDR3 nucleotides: TGTGCCAGCAAGCGGACAGTAGCGGGGGCACAATACAATGAGCAGTTCTTC.

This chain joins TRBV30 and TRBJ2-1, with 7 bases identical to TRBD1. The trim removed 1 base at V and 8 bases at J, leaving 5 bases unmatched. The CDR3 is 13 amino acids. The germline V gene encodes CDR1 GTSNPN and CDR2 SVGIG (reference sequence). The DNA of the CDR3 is TGTGCCTGGAGTGAGGGGGCGGTCTATGAGCAGTTCTTC. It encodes CAWSEGAVYEQFF.

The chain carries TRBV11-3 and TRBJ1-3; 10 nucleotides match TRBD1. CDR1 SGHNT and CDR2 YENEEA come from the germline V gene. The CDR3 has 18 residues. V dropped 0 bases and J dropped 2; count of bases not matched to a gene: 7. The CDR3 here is CASSLESSGQGPGNTIYF. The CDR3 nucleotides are TGTGCCAGCAGCTTAGAGTCGTCGGGACAGGGGCCTGGAAACACCATATATTTT.

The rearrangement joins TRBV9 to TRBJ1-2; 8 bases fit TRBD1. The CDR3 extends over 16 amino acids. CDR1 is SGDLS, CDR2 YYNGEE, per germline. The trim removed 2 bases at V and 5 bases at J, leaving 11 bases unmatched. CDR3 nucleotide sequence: TGTGCCAGCAGCGTGGATCCGGGACAGGCCGAATATGGCTACACCTTC. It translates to CASSVDPGQAEYGYTF. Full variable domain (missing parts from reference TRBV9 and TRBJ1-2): DSGVTQTPKHLITATGQRVTLRCSPRSGDLSVYWYQQSLDQGLQFLIQYYNGEERAKGNILERFSAQQFPDLHSELNLSSLELGDSALYFCASSVDPGQAEYGYTFGSGTRLTVV.

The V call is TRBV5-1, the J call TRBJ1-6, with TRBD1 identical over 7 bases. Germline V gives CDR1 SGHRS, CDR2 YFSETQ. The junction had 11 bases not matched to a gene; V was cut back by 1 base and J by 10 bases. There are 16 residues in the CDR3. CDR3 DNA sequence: TGCGCCAGCAGCTTGAACGCGGGACAGCTTCTATCACCCCTCCACTTT. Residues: CASSLNAGQLLSPLHF.

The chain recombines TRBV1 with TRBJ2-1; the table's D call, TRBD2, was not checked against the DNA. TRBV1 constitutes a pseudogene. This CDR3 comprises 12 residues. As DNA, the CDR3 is TGCACCAGCAGCCAAATAGACAATGAGCAGTTCTTC. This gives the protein CTSSQIDNEQFF.

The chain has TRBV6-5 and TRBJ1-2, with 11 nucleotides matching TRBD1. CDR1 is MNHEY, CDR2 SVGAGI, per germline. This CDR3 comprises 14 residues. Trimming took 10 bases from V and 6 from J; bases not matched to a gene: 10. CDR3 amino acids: CAIRTGQGVDGYTF. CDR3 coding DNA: TGTGCCATCAGAACGGGACAGGGGGTAGATGGCTACACCTTC.

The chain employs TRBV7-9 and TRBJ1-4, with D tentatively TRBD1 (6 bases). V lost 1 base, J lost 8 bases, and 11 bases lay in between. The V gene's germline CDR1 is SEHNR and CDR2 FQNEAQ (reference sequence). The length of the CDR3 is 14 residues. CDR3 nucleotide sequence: TGTGCCAGCAGCTTAGACAGGGATGAGGAAAAACTGTTTTTT. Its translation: CASSLDRDEEKLFF.

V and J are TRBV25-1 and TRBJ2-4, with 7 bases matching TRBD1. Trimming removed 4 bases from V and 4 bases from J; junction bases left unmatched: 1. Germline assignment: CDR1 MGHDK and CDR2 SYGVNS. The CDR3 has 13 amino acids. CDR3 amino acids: CASSVTGKNIQYF. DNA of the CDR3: TGTGCCAGCAGTGTGACAGGGAAAAACATTCAGTACTTC.

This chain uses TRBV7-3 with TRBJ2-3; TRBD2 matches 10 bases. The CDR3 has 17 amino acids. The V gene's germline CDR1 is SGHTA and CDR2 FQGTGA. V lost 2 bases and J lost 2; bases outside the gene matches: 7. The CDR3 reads CASSLGPAGGNTDTQYF. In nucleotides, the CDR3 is TGTGCCAGCAGCTTAGGGCCAGCGGGGGGGAACACAGATACGCAGTATTTT.

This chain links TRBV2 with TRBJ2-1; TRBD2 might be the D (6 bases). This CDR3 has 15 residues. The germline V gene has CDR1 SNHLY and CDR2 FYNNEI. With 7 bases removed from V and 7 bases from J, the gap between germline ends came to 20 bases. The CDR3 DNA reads TGTGCCAGCATTTACCCGGCTAGCGCAGTGAATGAGCAGTTCTTC. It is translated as CASIYPASAVNEQFF. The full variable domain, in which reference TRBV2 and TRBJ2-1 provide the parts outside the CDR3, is EPEVTQTPSHQVTQMGQEVILRCVPISNHLYFYWYRQILGQKVEFLVSFYNNEISEKSEIFDDQFSVERPDGSNFTLKIRSTKLEDSAMYFCASIYPASAVNEQFFGPGTRLTVL.

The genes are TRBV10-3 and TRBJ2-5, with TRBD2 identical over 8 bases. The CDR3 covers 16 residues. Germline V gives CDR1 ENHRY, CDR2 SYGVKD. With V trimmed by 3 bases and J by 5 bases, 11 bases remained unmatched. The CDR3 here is CAISDSGGTTRETQYF. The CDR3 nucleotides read TGTGCCATCAGTGACAGCGGGGGCACAACGAGGGAGACCCAGTACTTC.

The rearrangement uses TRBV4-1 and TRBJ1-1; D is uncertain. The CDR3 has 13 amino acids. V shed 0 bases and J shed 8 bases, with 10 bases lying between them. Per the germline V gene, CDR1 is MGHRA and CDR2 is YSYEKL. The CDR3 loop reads CASSQENRREAFF. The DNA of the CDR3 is TGCGCCAGCAGCCAAGAAAACCGGCGGGAAGCTTTCTTT.

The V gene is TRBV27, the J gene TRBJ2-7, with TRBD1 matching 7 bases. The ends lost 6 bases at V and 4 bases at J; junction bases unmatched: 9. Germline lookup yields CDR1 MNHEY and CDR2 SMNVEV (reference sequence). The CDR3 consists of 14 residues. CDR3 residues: CASRLGGPGYEQYF. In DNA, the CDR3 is TGTGCCAGCAGGCTAGGGGGCCCGGGGTACGAGCAGTACTTC.